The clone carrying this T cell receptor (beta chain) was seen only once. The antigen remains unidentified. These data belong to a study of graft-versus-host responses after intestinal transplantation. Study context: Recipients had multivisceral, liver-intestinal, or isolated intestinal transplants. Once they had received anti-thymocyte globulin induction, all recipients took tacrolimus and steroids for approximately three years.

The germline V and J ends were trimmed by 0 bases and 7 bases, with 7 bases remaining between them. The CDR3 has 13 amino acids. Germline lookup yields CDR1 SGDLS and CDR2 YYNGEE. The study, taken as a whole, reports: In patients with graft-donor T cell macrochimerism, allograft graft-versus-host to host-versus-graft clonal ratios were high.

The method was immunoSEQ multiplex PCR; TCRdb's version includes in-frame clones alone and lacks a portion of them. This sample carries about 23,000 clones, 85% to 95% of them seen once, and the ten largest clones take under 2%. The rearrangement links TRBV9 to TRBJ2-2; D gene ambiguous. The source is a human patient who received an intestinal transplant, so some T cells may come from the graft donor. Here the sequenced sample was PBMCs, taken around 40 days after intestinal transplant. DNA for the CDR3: TGTGCCAGCAGCGTAGGCCCTAGCGGGGAGCTGTTTTTT. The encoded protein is CASSVGPSGELFF.